Each of the 29 T cell receptor beta chains below was sequenced from the same sample in a study of cytomegalovirus exposure and HLA in healthy donors. Vbeta (60) and Jbeta (13) primers were used in the PCR. Generated by immunoSEQ multiplex PCR, the TCRdb table keeps only in-frame clones and is missing some. The repertoire holds over 200,000 clones, with 70% to 80% as singletons. The sample comprised PBMCs. The source is a male donor in good health and CMV-seronegative.

This clone has just a few counts. This sequence joins TRBV13 and TRBJ2-1; a possible D gene is TRBD2 (5 bases). This CDR3 is built from 18 residues. Trimming removed 5 bases from V and 0 bases from J, with 20 bases in between. The germline V gene has CDR1 PRHDT and CDR2 FYEKMQ (reference sequence). For the CDR3, the DNA is TGTGCCAGCAGCCCCCGGGTGAGATTGGGGAGCTCCTACAATGAGCAGTTCTTC. It is translated as CASSPRVRLGSSYNEQFF.

The gene calls are TRBV5-1 and TRBJ2-3; D may be TRBD1 (5 bases). Germline lookup yields CDR1 SGHRS and CDR2 YFSETQ. Trimming pared 0 bases from V and 0 bases from J, leaving 8 bases between. The CDR3 loop spans 15 amino acids. This CDR3 is CASSLDRKSTDTQYF. The CDR3 bases are TGCGCCAGCAGCTTGGACAGGAAAAGCACAGATACGCAGTATTTT.

J is TRBJ1-5 and V is TRBV19; 8 positions match TRBD1. This CDR3 spans 14 amino acids. V shed 9 bases, J shed 2 bases, and the junction held 6 bases outside the gene matches. The V gene's germline CDR1 is LNHDA and CDR2 SQIVND (reference sequence). The chain's CDR3 is CASRGPGGNQPQHF. The CDR3 region has the DNA TGTGCCAGCAGGGGGCCCGGGGGCAATCAGCCCCAGCATTTT.

This sequence joins TRBV7-9 and TRBJ2-5, with 9 nucleotides matching TRBD1. The DNA end lines up better with TRBJ2-7; the J call may be wrong. The CDR3 is made up of 15 amino acids. The germline CDR1 and CDR2 sequences are SEHNR and FQNEAQ (reference sequence). CDR3 in DNA: TGTGCCAGCAGCTTAGGGGGGACAGGGTCCTACGAGCAGTACTTC. It codes for CASSLGGTGSYEQYF.

Only one count was recorded for this clone. J is TRBJ2-1 and V is TRBV19; TRBD2 might be the D (6 bases). Germline CDR1 and CDR2: LNHDA and SQIVND (reference sequence). V lost 8 bases and J lost 9, with 11 bases in between. This CDR3 is built from 11 residues. The CDR3 protein is CASVGGIEQFF. The CDR3 DNA sequence: TGTGCCAGTGTAGGCGGGATTGAGCAGTTCTTC.

The chain couples TRBV19 to TRBJ2-1, with D possibly TRBD2 on 5 matching bases. CDR3 length: 14 residues. Trimming left V 7 bases short and J 1 base short, with 11 bases between. Germline V gives CDR1 LNHDA, CDR2 SQIVND (reference sequence). CDR3 in DNA: TGTGCCAGTAACGGACGGGAATCCTACAATGAGCAGTTCTTC. Protein product: CASNGRESYNEQFF.

This chain links TRBV18 with TRBJ1-2, with 7 bases lining up with TRBD1. The CDR3 is made up of 12 amino acids. From germline, CDR1 is KGHSH and CDR2 LQKENI. The J segment lost 6 bases and the V segment lost 6 bases, leaving 4 bases of the junction unmatched. Here the CDR3 reads CASSSDRDGYTF. The DNA of the CDR3 is TGTGCCAGCTCTTCCGACAGGGATGGCTACACCTTC.

This clone has just a few counts. This chain joins TRBV18 and TRBJ1-5, with a weak D call TRBD1 (6 bases). CDR1 is KGHSH and CDR2 is LQKENI in the germline V gene. The CDR3 extends over 16 amino acids. V lost 3 bases to trimming and J lost 4 bases, with 16 bases between them. CDR3 protein: CASSPIQGDTNQPQHF. In nucleotides, the CDR3 is TGTGCCAGCTCACCGATACAAGGGGACACAAATCAGCCCCAGCATTTT.

On this clone: One junction end disagrees with the germline gene, perhaps due to a read error. The J gene is TRBJ1-1, the V gene TRBV7-9, with D possibly matching TRBD1 (5 bases). This CDR3 spans 15 amino acids. The germline CDR1 and CDR2 sequences are SEHNR and FQNEAQ (reference sequence). CDR3 sequence (DNA): TGTTCCAGCAGCTTAGATACCCCGGGGGGGACTGAAGCTTTCTTT. This codes for CSSSLDTPGGTEAFF.

Notes on this clone: Other DNA variants within this sample encode the same CDR3. DNA of the CDR3: TGTGCCAGCAGCTTAGGACAGGGGGGCACAGATACGCAGTATTTT. Encoded protein: CASSLGQGGTDTQYF. The chain uses TRBV11-3 and TRBJ2-3, with 9 positions matching TRBD1. V dropped 1 base and J dropped 1; count of bases not matched to a gene: 0. Germline V gene sequence: CDR1 SGHNT, CDR2 YENEEA. CDR3 length equals 15 residues.

The chain employs TRBV5-1 and TRBJ2-3, with D maybe TRBD2 (6 bases). Between the trimmed V and J ends, which lost 4 bases and 1 base, there was a span of 28 bases. Germline V gene lookup returns CDR1 SGHRS and CDR2 YFSETQ. The CDR3 extends over 20 amino acids. CDR3 bases: TGCGCCAGCAGCCCTACTAGCCCGGGAGCGGTTGGAGTCGGCACAGATACGCAGTATTTT. Translating it yields CASSPTSPGAVGVGTDTQYF.

This chain links TRBV25-1 with TRBJ2-5, with 7 bases fitting TRBD1. CDR1 is MGHDK, CDR2 SYGVNS, per germline. The CDR3 totals 14 residues. The V segment lost 6 bases and the J segment 5 bases; nucleotides outside the gene matches: 9. The CDR3 DNA follows: TGTGCCAGCAGAAATGCCGACAGGGTGGAGACCCAGTACTTC. Its translation: CASRNADRVETQYF.

J is TRBJ2-1 and V is TRBV7-9, with no clear D. The V gene's germline CDR1 is SEHNR and CDR2 FQNEAQ (reference sequence). The CDR3 is made up of 16 amino acids. Trimming took off 2 bases at V and 4 bases at J, with 15 bases between the two ends. In DNA form, the CDR3 reads TGTGCCAGCAGCTTATCTACTGCGATTTCTTACAATGAGCAGTTCTTC. Translating it yields CASSLSTAISYNEQFF.

The genes are TRBV6-5 and TRBJ2-5, with 10 bases identical to TRBD1. J gave up 4 bases and V 6 bases, and 8 bases lay outside the gene matches. This CDR3 spans 15 amino acids. Germline V lookup: CDR1 MNHEY, CDR2 SVGAGI. This CDR3 reads CASRPDRGSLETQYF. The CDR3 coding sequence is TGTGCCAGCAGACCGGACAGGGGGTCGCTAGAGACCCAGTACTTC.

A few counts support this clone. This chain uses TRBV6-1 with TRBJ2-7; TRBD1 might be the D (5 bases). From germline, CDR1 is MNHNS and CDR2 SASEGT. This CDR3 is 15 amino acids long. Trimming took off 4 bases at V and 0 bases at J, with 13 bases between the two ends. DNA for the CDR3: TGTGCCAGCAGTGTCAACAGGCATGGCTCCTACGAGCAGTACTTC. It translates to CASSVNRHGSYEQYF.

V and J are TRBV5-1 and TRBJ2-1; D is perhaps TRBD1 (5 bases). The germline CDR1 and CDR2 sequences are SGHRS and YFSETQ. The CDR3 consists of 15 residues. V lost 1 base to trimming and J lost 0 bases, with 8 bases between them. The chain's CDR3 is CASSLQGSSYNEQFF. CDR3 bases: TGCGCCAGCAGCTTGCAGGGAAGCTCCTACAATGAGCAGTTCTTC.

The gene calls are TRBV6-4 and TRBJ1-1; no firm D call. Trimming shortened V by 6 bases and J by 0 bases, and 8 bases separated the two germline ends. CDR3 length equals 13 residues. Germline V gene sequence: CDR1 MRHNA, CDR2 SNTAGT. The CDR3 DNA reads TGTGCCAGCAGGCTGTACTTGAACACTGAAGCTTTCTTT. It translates to CASRLYLNTEAFF.

This clone came up once. The J gene is TRBJ2-1, the V gene TRBV7-7; 11 bases are a match to TRBD2. V lost 5 bases to trimming and J lost 3 bases; unmatched junction nucleotides: 3. Germline CDR1 and CDR2: SSHAT and FNYEAQ (reference sequence). The length of the CDR3 is 15 residues. The chain's CDR3 is CASSQTSGSYNEQFF. CDR3 bases: TGTGCCAGCAGCCAAACTAGCGGGAGCTACAATGAGCAGTTCTTC.

The gene calls are TRBV7-9 and TRBJ1-6; D uncertain. V dropped 5 bases and J dropped 7 bases, with 9 bases sitting between them. The CDR3 runs 13 residues. CDR1 and CDR2 (germline): SEHNR, FQNEAQ (reference sequence). CDR3 region: CASSLSVNSPLHF. Written as DNA, the CDR3 is TGTGCCAGCAGCCTAAGTGTAAATTCACCCCTCCACTTT.

The rearrangement links TRBV2 to TRBJ2-1; a weak D match, TRBD2 (5 bases). The CDR3 is 15 residues long. With 8 bases removed from V and 7 bases from J, the gap between germline ends came to 21 bases. Germline V gene data show CDR1 as SNHLY and CDR2 as FYNNEI. The CDR3 DNA sequence: TGTGCCAGCCCCCGGGAACAGAATAAAAGGAATGAGCAGTTCTTC. The encoded protein is CASPREQNKRNEQFF.

The chain couples TRBV10-3 to TRBJ1-1; the D is unclear. Deletions cut 7 bases from V and 2 bases from J, with 8 bases between. CDR1 ENHRY and CDR2 SYGVKD come from the germline V gene. The CDR3 is 12 residues long. The CDR3 DNA is TGTGCCATCAAAGAACATAACACTGAAGCTTTCTTT. This sequence encodes CAIKEHNTEAFF.

The rearrangement joins TRBV9 to TRBJ2-7; 10 bases agree with TRBD1. The CDR3 has 14 residues. V was clipped by 4 bases and J by 2 bases; unmatched bases: 3. Germline V gives CDR1 SGDLS, CDR2 YYNGEE. The CDR3 here is CASSHGTGAYEQYF. The CDR3 nucleotides are TGTGCCAGCAGCCACGGGACAGGGGCCTACGAGCAGTACTTC. The whole variable domain, remainder taken from reference TRBV9 and TRBJ2-7, is DSGVTQTPKHLITATGQRVTLRCSPRSGDLSVYWYQQSLDQGLQFLIQYYNGEERAKGNILERFSAQQFPDLHSELNLSSLELGDSALYFCASSHGTGAYEQYFGPGTRLTVT.

CDR3 sequence: CASTPALGAGGITDTQYF. CDR3 DNA sequence: TGTGCCAGCACCCCGGCCTTAGGAGCGGGAGGTATCACAGATACGCAGTATTTT. The rearrangement links TRBV5-6 to TRBJ2-3, with 9 bases fitting TRBD2. This CDR3 is built from 18 residues. The V segment lost 6 bases and the J segment 2 bases; nucleotides outside the gene matches: 16. The germline V gene encodes CDR1 SGHDT and CDR2 YYEEEE.

The chain links TRBV6-4 to TRBJ2-3; D may be TRBD1 (7 bases). V gave up 6 bases and J gave up 2 bases, with 30 bases separating them. The germline CDR1 and CDR2 sequences are MRHNA and SNTAGT. The CDR3 runs to 20 residues. CDR3 in amino acids: CASSQDREDMDIAFTDTQYF. The CDR3 nucleotides are TGTGCCAGCAGCCAAGACAGGGAGGATATGGATATCGCGTTCACAGATACGCAGTATTTT.

The rearrangement links TRBV19 to TRBJ2-6, with D unclear. V lost 5 bases and J 0 bases, leaving 8 bases between the germline ends. This CDR3 has 15 amino acids. Germline CDR1 reads LNHDA; CDR2 reads SQIVND (reference sequence). The CDR3 loop is CASSEMSSGANVLTF. The DNA for the CDR3 is TGTGCCAGTAGTGAGATGAGCTCTGGGGCCAACGTCCTGACTTTC.

This clone showed up just a few times. The V call is TRBV19, the J call TRBJ1-5, with a tentative D call TRBD1 (5 bases). The germline CDR1 and CDR2 sequences are LNHDA and SQIVND (reference sequence). Trimming took off 3 bases at V and 5 bases at J, with 8 bases between the two ends. This CDR3 is built from 13 residues. CDR3 bases: TGTGCCAGTAGTATCCAGGGCTATCAGCCCCAGCATTTT. It is translated as CASSIQGYQPQHF.

This clone was seen a few times. The V call is TRBV2, the J call TRBJ1-1; D is perhaps TRBD1 (5 bases). The V end lost 6 bases, the J end lost 7 bases, and 18 bases lay between the germline ends. CDR3 length equals 14 residues. Germline values: CDR1 SNHLY, CDR2 FYNNEI. CDR3 protein: CASRAGPILNEAFF. The CDR3 DNA is TGTGCCAGCAGAGCGGGACCGATACTAAATGAAGCTTTCTTT.

The V and J genes are TRBV28 and TRBJ2-2; D remains ambiguous. The CDR3 consists of 16 residues. The germline gives CDR1 MDHEN, CDR2 SYDVKM. V lost 2 bases to trimming and J lost 2 bases, with 12 bases between them. The CDR3 DNA is TGTGCCAGCAGTTTAATAGTGACTCTCAACACCGGGGAGCTGTTTTTT. As protein: CASSLIVTLNTGELFF.

A single count supports this clone. CDR3 DNA: TGTGCCAGCAGCTTCGCGGGAGAGGGGTCAGATACGCAGTATTTT. Amino acids: CASSFAGEGSDTQYF. The chain links TRBV11-3 to TRBJ2-3; the match to TRBD2 covers 7 bases. The CDR3 is made up of 15 amino acids. V was pared by 3 bases and J by 4 bases, with 7 bases of the junction left unmatched. The germline V gene has CDR1 SGHNT and CDR2 YENEEA.